A selection of T cell receptor beta chains follows, all from one sample in a study of blood T cell repertoires in COVID-19. Profiling relied on immunoSEQ multiplex PCR, and the TCRdb table lists in-frame clones only, not all of them. The sample carries about 120,000 clones, less than 90% recorded once. The sample was PBMCs or T cells enriched from blood (not recorded which). These receptors all stem from a woman aged 25-40 years who had recovered from COVID-19. Each CDR3 is given with its conserved first and last residue. D genes are given only for firm matches. Clone size is not always given. Where it is, it says once, few, many or a class for expanded clones.

j_call v_call clone_size d_call cdr3_nt cdr3_aa
TRBJ1-2 TRBV19 - TRBD1 TGTGCCAGTAGACAAACAGGGGACTATGGCTACACCTTC CASRQTGDYGYTF
TRBJ1-1 TRBV3-1/TRBV3-2 few - TGTGCCAGCAGCCAATGGGGCGGAGCTAGAGCCACTGAAGCTTTCTTT CASSQWGGARATEAFF
TRBJ2-3 TRBV12-5 - TRBD1 TGTGCTAGTGGTGGGGGACAGTTCACAGATACGCAGTATTTT CASGGGQFTDTQYF
TRBJ2-7 TRBV28 - - TGTGCCAGCAGTTTAGGGCGGGATTGGTACGAGCAGTACTTC CASSLGRDWYEQYF
TRBJ1-5 TRBV5-3 once TRBD1 TGTGCCAGTCGGACAGGGGCTAGCAATCAGCCCCAGCATTTT CASRTGASNQPQHF
TRBJ2-5 TRBV7-2 - - TGTGCCACCGGAGGGAGCACCCAAGAGACCCAGTACTTC CATGGSTQETQYF
TRBJ2-7 TRBV5-5 once TRBD2 TGTGCCAGCAGCTTGGTAGCGGGGGCCTACGAGCAGTACTTC CASSLVAGAYEQYF
TRBJ1-6 TRBV19 - - TGTGCCAGCAACCCCGACAGCCAATATAATTCACCCCTCCACTTT CASNPDSQYNSPLHF
TRBJ1-6 TRBV4-3 once - TGCGCCAGCAGCCAGGAGTTAGTCTTCAATTCACCCCTCCACTTT CASSQELVFNSPLHF
TRBJ2-1 TRBV28 once - TGTGCCAGCCTTTTGGGAGGCGACCCCTCCAATGAGCAGTTCTTC CASLLGGDPSNEQFF
TRBJ2-2 TRBV27 - - TGTGCCAGCAGTTTGTCCCTCGTGAGCGCGGACACCGGGGAGCTGTTTTTT CASSLSLVSADTGELFF
TRBJ1-2 TRBV24-1 - TRBD1 TGTGCCACCAGTGATTCGTGGACAGGGGTGGATGGCTACACCTTC CATSDSWTGVDGYTF
TRBJ2-7 TRBV7-2 - TRBD1 TGTGCCAGCAGCTTACCGCAGGGGGCGCGGGAGCAGTACTTC CASSLPQGAREQYF
TRBJ2-7 TRBV10-3 - - TGTGCCATCAGTGAAACCCAGCTAGGGGATACCGAGCAGTACTTC CAISETQLGDTEQYF
TRBJ2-7 TRBV19 - - TGTGCCAGTAGTCCTCGACAGGGAGGCCGGCGCGAGCAGTACTTC CASSPRQGGRREQYF
TRBJ2-3 TRBV5-4 - - TGTGCCAGCAGCTTAGATCAGGCCAGCACAGATACGCAGTATTTT CASSLDQASTDTQYF
TRBJ1-4 TRBV5-4 - TRBD1 TGTGCCAGCAGCTTGGACAGGGGGGCAACTAATGAAAAACTGTTTTTT CASSLDRGATNEKLFF
TRBJ2-1 TRBV5-4 few TRBD2 TGTGCCAGCAGGCAACGACTAGCGGCTTACAATGAGCAGTTCTTC CASRQRLAAYNEQFF
TRBJ1-4 TRBV19 once - TGTGCCAGTAGTATCGGTGAAAAACTGTTTTTT CASSIGEKLFF
TRBJ1-6 TRBV3-1/TRBV3-2 few TRBD1 TGTGCCAGCAGCCAAGATTCAGGGGGTTTGGGTTCACCCCTCCACTTT CASSQDSGGLGSPLHF
TRBJ1-2 TRBV30 - TRBD1 TGTGCCTGGAGTGTACACAGGGGGGCCGCTAACTATGGCTACACCTTC CAWSVHRGAANYGYTF
TRBJ2-3 TRBV14 - TRBD2 TGTGCCAGCAGCCGTCAAAGGGGACTAGTTGCAGATACGCAGTATTTT CASSRQRGLVADTQYF
TRBJ1-4 TRBV30 - - TGTGCCTGGAGTGTACAGAGAGGGGAAAAACTGTTTTTT CAWSVQRGEKLFF
TRBJ2-1 TRBV4-1 few - TGCGCCAGCAGCCAAGAGGGACGTGGGGTAGGGGGCAATGAGCAGTTCTTC CASSQEGRGVGGNEQFF
TRBJ1-1 TRBV7-2 - - TGTGCCAGCAGCTTCCAGGGGCGCCTGGGAAGTACTGAAGCTTTCTTT CASSFQGRLGSTEAFF
TRBJ2-2 TRBV6-2/TRBV6-3 - TRBD2 TGTGCCAGCAGCCCTCTAGCGGGAGAGATCGCCGGGGAGCTGTTTTTT CASSPLAGEIAGELFF
TRBJ1-6 TRBV4-3 - - TGCGCCAGCAGCCCCACTCCGAATAATTCACCCCTCCACTTT CASSPTPNNSPLHF
TRBJ1-1 TRBV3-1/TRBV3-2 once TRBD1 TGTGCCAGCAGCCCGGGGACAGCCCGAGGGACCACTGAAGCTTTCTTT CASSPGTARGTTEAFF
TRBJ2-7 TRBV6-6 once TRBD1 TGTGCCAGCAGAGTTGACAGGGGGCAGCTCTACGAGCAGTACTTC CASRVDRGQLYEQYF
TRBJ2-1 TRBV4-2 - TRBD2 TGTGCCAGCAGCCACCCTAAAGATAGCGGGAGTTCCCCCCGCAATGAGCAGTTCTTC CASSHPKDSGSSPRNEQFF
TRBJ2-1 TRBV7-9 - TRBD2 TGTGCCAGCAGCCCCGCTAGCGGGATCTACAATGAGCAGTTCTTC CASSPASGIYNEQFF
TRBJ2-1 TRBV30 - TRBD2 TGTGCCTGGAACCCGGGACTAGCGGGAGCCGCTGAGCAGTTCTTC CAWNPGLAGAAEQFF
TRBJ1-1 TRBV5-1 - TRBD1 TGCGCCACCAAATGGACAGGGGAAGACACTGAAGCTTTCTTT CATKWTGEDTEAFF
TRBJ2-7 TRBV9 - TRBD1 TGTGCCAGCAGCAACAGACAGGGGGCCGACGAGCAGTACTTC CASSNRQGADEQYF
TRBJ2-3 TRBV5-4 - - TGTGCCAGCACCCCACGGGGGGCTGGCACAGATACGCAGTATTTT CASTPRGAGTDTQYF
TRBJ2-7 TRBV6-5 many TRBD1 TGTGCCAGCAGGGGGACAGTCGACAGCTCCTACGAGCAGTACTTC CASRGTVDSSYEQYF
TRBJ2-1 TRBV5-1 - - TGCGCCAGCAGCTTGGGGACAGCTTCCAATGAGCAGTTCTTC CASSLGTASNEQFF
TRBJ1-3 TRBV7-9 - - TGTGCCAGCAGCTTAGACCAGATCTCTGGAAACACCATATATTTT CASSLDQISGNTIYF
TRBJ1-2 TRBV21-1 few - TGTGCCAGCAGCAACCGACAGGGAAGAAGGGATGGCTACACCTTC CASSNRQGRRDGYTF
TRBJ2-2 TRBV10-3 - - TGTGCCATCAGGGGGGCAGGCATCGCGCTGTTTTTT CAIRGAGIALFF
TRBJ2-5 TRBV11-3 - TRBD2 TGTGCCAGCAGCACCGGGACTAGCGGGTACCAAGAGACCCAGTACTTC CASSTGTSGYQETQYF
TRBJ1-2 TRBV18 - TRBD1 TGTGCCAGCTCACCATCAGGACAGGGGAATGACTATGGCTACACCTTC CASSPSGQGNDYGYTF